Sequencing of this T cell receptor (beta chain) was carried out in a study of Ad26.COV2.S vaccination and SARS-CoV-2 variants. Turning to the study itself: Ad26.COV2.S shots went into the muscle once or twice, 56 days apart. Broader study findings: It was vaccine recipients, not placebo recipients, who had the higher spike-specific TCR breadth. There was reportedly substantial breadth in spike-specific CD8+ and CD4+ T cell responses after vaccination.

The table came from immunoSEQ multiplex PCR; TCRdb's copy has only in-frame clones and leaves some out. The repertoire holds 350,000 to 500,000 clones, with more than 80% as singletons. The sample holds a few counts of this clone. Its matching antigen is unknown. Treatment denoted: about 20 received Ad26.COV2.S at low or high dose, single or two shots; roughly five received placebo; per-sample allocation not given. Collection of samples fell on day 63 after the first vaccine or placebo injection. In Boston, an adult donor aged 18-55 years took part. The germline V gene encodes CDR1 SNHLY and CDR2 FYNNEI. Between the trimmed V and J ends, which lost 10 bases and 0 bases, there was a span of 13 bases. The CDR3 runs 15 residues.

This sequence originates from a person between 18 and 65 years old who received the Ad26.COV2.S COVID-19 vaccine or a placebo. This chain connects TRBV2 to TRBJ1-6; no firm D call. Sequencing was performed on peripheral blood, taken in a trial of Ad26.COV2.S vaccine versus placebo. The CDR3 here is CAIASVSSYNSPLHF. The CDR3 region has the DNA TGTGCCATCGCGTCAGTAAGCTCCTATAATTCACCCCTCCACTTT.